What follows are 14 T cell receptor beta chains derived from one specimen sequenced in a study of OX40 agonist ivuxolimab in advanced cancers. Some clones are missing from TCRdb's copy, which holds only in-frame ones; the method was immunoSEQ multiplex PCR. The sample yields roughly 70,000 clones, approximately 81% seen once. This sample comprised CD4+ or CD8+ T cells sorted from blood, obtained in a trial of the OX40 agonist ivuxolimab. The receptors shown here come from an adult with an advanced solid tumor such as melanoma, head and neck, liver or kidney cancer.

The rearrangement links TRBV12-5 to TRBJ2-5; 10 bases match TRBD2. Germline lookup yields CDR1 LGHNT and CDR2 FRNRAP. The CDR3 runs to 16 residues. J lost 2 bases, V lost 4 bases, and 7 bases had no gene match. Written as DNA, the CDR3 is TGTGCTAGTGGTTGGGAAAGGACTAGCGGACAAGAGACCCAGTACTTC. It specifies CASGWERTSGQETQYF.

The chain carries TRBV5-1 and TRBJ1-2, with 7 nucleotides matching TRBD1. The CDR3 extends over 14 amino acids. CDR1 SGHRS and CDR2 YFSETQ come from the germline V gene. V was pared by 4 bases and J by 1 base, with 4 bases of the junction left unmatched. This chain's CDR3 is CASSTGANNYGYTF. CDR3 nucleotide sequence: TGCGCCAGCAGCACAGGGGCGAATAACTATGGCTACACCTTC.

This chain joins TRBV28 and TRBJ1-2; D remains ambiguous. From germline, CDR1 is MDHEN and CDR2 SYDVKM. The CDR3 extends over 11 amino acids. Trimming removed 5 bases at V and 1 base at J, with 2 bases between. DNA of the CDR3: TGTGCCAGCAGTATTAACTATGGCTACACCTTC. This translates into CASSINYGYTF.

The CDR3 region is CASSKYSSQETQYF. CDR3 DNA: TGCGCCAGCAGCAAGTACAGTAGCCAAGAGACCCAGTACTTC. The chain couples TRBV5-1 to TRBJ2-5; D not certain. This CDR3 contains 14 residues. The ends were cut back, 4 bases at V and 1 base at J, with 11 bases in the middle. Looked up from germline, CDR1 is SGHRS and CDR2 is YFSETQ.

J is TRBJ2-3 and V is TRBV29-1, with 8 bases identical to TRBD2. The V gene end was trimmed by 6 bases and the J gene end by 6 bases; junction bases not matched to a gene: 5. CDR3 size: 12 residues. The germline V gene has CDR1 SQVTM and CDR2 ANQGSEA. CDR3 nucleotide sequence: TGCAGCGTCGGGACTAGGGGGGATACGCAGTATTTT. Translating gives CSVGTRGDTQYF.

V and J are TRBV7-8 and TRBJ1-5; D gene uncertain. Trimming shortened V by 2 bases and J by 0 bases, and 11 bases separated the two germline ends. This CDR3 comprises 16 residues. Germline V gene data show CDR1 as SGHVS and CDR2 as FQNEAQ. This CDR3 reads CASSLRELNSNQPQHF. The CDR3 DNA reads as TGTGCCAGCAGCTTACGGGAGCTCAATAGCAATCAGCCCCAGCATTTT.

This clone showed up just a few times. The V call is TRBV30, the J call TRBJ2-3; the D is unclear. V dropped 3 bases and J dropped 4 bases, with 20 bases sitting between them. The CDR3 loop spans 16 amino acids. Germline assignment: CDR1 GTSNPN and CDR2 SVGIG (reference sequence). The CDR3 bases are TGTGCCTGGAGGATAGATAGCTTTAATAGTGCAGATACGCAGTATTTT. Translation: CAWRIDSFNSADTQYF.

The J gene is TRBJ1-4, the V gene TRBV15; D remains ambiguous. CDR3 length: 11 residues. Trimming removed 8 bases from V and 13 bases from J, with 14 bases in between. Germline-derived CDR1 and CDR2 are LNHNV and YYDKDF (reference sequence). CDR3 in DNA: TGTGCCACCGGAAATGGATTGGTACTGTTTTTT. It specifies CATGNGLVLFF.

The rearrangement uses TRBV9 and TRBJ2-7, with a weak D call TRBD2 (6 bases). The CDR3 contains 14 residues. Trimming cost V 0 bases and J 3 bases, with 10 bases left between them. Germline assignment: CDR1 SGDLS and CDR2 YYNGEE. In DNA form, the CDR3 reads TGTGCCAGCAGCGTAGCGGGAGATATCTACGAGCAGTACTTC. It translates to CASSVAGDIYEQYF.

The V gene is TRBV10-3, the J gene TRBJ2-2; D uncertain. This CDR3 region has 13 residues. Per the germline V gene, CDR1 is ENHRY and CDR2 is SYGVKD. V dropped 4 bases and J dropped 6 bases, with 9 bases sitting between them. The CDR3 sequence is CAISGVGPGELFF. For the CDR3, the DNA is TGTGCCATCAGTGGGGTAGGACCCGGGGAGCTGTTTTTT.

The table lists this clone with a few counts. The chain joins TRBV5-1 to TRBJ2-5; 9 positions match TRBD1. The germline CDR1 and CDR2 sequences are SGHRS and YFSETQ. J gave up 3 bases and V 3 bases, and 21 bases lay outside the gene matches. The CDR3 spans 20 residues. CDR3 nucleotide sequence: TGCGCCAGCAGCTCCCCTCCTACAGGGACAGGGTTCCCAAAAAAAGAGACCCAGTACTTC. Translation gives CASSSPPTGTGFPKKETQYF.

V and J are TRBV29-1 and TRBJ1-2; D perhaps matches TRBD1 (5 bases). This CDR3 region has 14 residues. The germline V gene encodes CDR1 SQVTM and CDR2 ANQGSEA. V shed 1 base and J shed 4 bases, with 13 bases lying between them. In DNA form, the CDR3 reads TGCAGCGTTGAAGTTCCCGGGGGTCGCTATGGCTACACCTTC. It is translated as CSVEVPGGRYGYTF.

The chain joins TRBV21-1 to TRBJ1-1; the D call in the table, TRBD1, was not verified against the DNA. TRBV21-1 is described as a pseudogene. There are 15 residues in the CDR3. The CDR3 is CASRLRGQGGREAFF. CDR3 bases: TGTGCCAGCAGACTTCGTGGACAGGGAGGGAGAGAAGCTTTCTTT.

V and J are TRBV18 and TRBJ1-5; 7 bases agree with TRBD1. V lost 5 bases, J lost 3 bases, and 1 base stayed unmatched. The CDR3 length is 13 residues. Germline CDR1 reads KGHSH; CDR2 reads LQKENI. This chain's CDR3 is CASSGQDNQPQHF. In DNA form, the CDR3 reads TGTGCCAGCTCAGGACAGGACAATCAGCCCCAGCATTTT.